The 12 T cell receptor beta chains below come from one sample, sequenced in a study of T cell responses to AZD1222 COVID-19 vaccine. Clones were sequenced by immunoSEQ multiplex PCR, and TCRdb holds only the in-frame ones, with some missing. Here the sample spans 160,000 or so clones, around 92% being singletons. Sequences were derived from peripheral blood, sampled 28 days after the second AZD1222 dose. The source is an adult who received the AZD1222 COVID-19 vaccine.

In this sample, this clone turned up a few times. The chain recombines TRBV18 with TRBJ1-2, with TRBD1 identical over 10 bases. The junction had 15 bases not matched to a gene; V was cut back by 3 bases and J by 2 bases. This CDR3 has 19 amino acids. CDR1 KGHSH and CDR2 LQKENI come from the germline V gene. The CDR3, as DNA: TGTGCCAGCTCACCCGTGAGGGTTGGGACAGGGGCGCAAAACTATGGCTACACCTTC. Protein sequence: CASSPVRVGTGAQNYGYTF.

The chain has TRBV11-2 and TRBJ2-3; D may match TRBD1 or TRBD2 (5 bases each). Trimming removed 9 bases from V and 1 base from J, with 14 bases in between. CDR1 is SGHAT, CDR2 FQNNGV, per germline. The CDR3 length is 14 residues. The CDR3 DNA is TGTGCCAGTAACTGGGACGGAGGCACAGATACGCAGTATTTT. It is translated as CASNWDGGTDTQYF.

The V call is TRBV29-1, the J call TRBJ1-2; the match to TRBD1 covers 7 bases. The germline V gene encodes CDR1 SQVTM and CDR2 ANQGSEA. The J segment lost 6 bases and the V segment lost 5 bases, leaving 9 bases of the junction unmatched. The CDR3 is made up of 13 amino acids. The CDR3 region is CSVQQGLRDGYTF. The CDR3 nucleotides are TGCAGCGTTCAACAGGGGCTGAGGGATGGCTACACCTTC.

This chain connects TRBV4-1 to TRBJ1-2; D remains ambiguous. Per germline, CDR1 MGHRA and CDR2 YSYEKL. Trimming left V 0 bases short and J 7 bases short, with 6 bases between. This CDR3 region has 12 residues. Here the CDR3 reads CASSQERGGYTF. The CDR3 DNA follows: TGCGCCAGCAGCCAAGAACGGGGTGGCTACACCTTC.

V gene TRBV9 combines with J gene TRBJ2-7, with 12 bases that match TRBD2. Germline CDR1 SGDLS, CDR2 YYNGEE. The CDR3 extends over 16 amino acids. V dropped 7 bases and J dropped 4; count of bases not matched to a gene: 12. The CDR3 sequence is CASSHTPTSGGYEQYF. CDR3 DNA: TGTGCCAGCTCCCACACCCCGACTAGCGGGGGTTACGAGCAGTACTTC.

This clone was recorded once. J is TRBJ2-3 and V is TRBV7-9, with D unclear. The CDR3 consists of 15 residues. The V and J ends lost 1 base and 4 bases respectively, with 12 bases between them. The germline V gene encodes CDR1 SEHNR and CDR2 FQNEAQ (reference sequence). The DNA for the CDR3 is TGTGCCAGCAGCTTAGTTGTCAGGACCCCAGATACGCAGTATTTT. It yields the protein CASSLVVRTPDTQYF. The variable domain in full, with the rest retrieved from reference TRBV7-9 and TRBJ2-3, is DTGVSQNPRHKITKRGQNVTFRCDPISEHNRLYWYRQTLGQGPEFLTYFQNEAQLEKSRLLSDRFSAERPKGSFSTLEIQRTEQGDSAMYLCASSLVVRTPDTQYFGPGTRLTVL.

This chain connects TRBV5-1 to TRBJ1-2; D is possibly TRBD1 (6 bases). The CDR3 loop spans 17 amino acids. V was clipped by 2 bases and J by 2 bases, with 19 bases between them. Germline CDR1 reads SGHRS; CDR2 reads YFSETQ. Here the CDR3 DNA reads TGCGCCAGCAGCTTCGGAGGGGACACATTCGACAACTATGGCTACACCTTC. Translating gives CASSFGGDTFDNYGYTF.

This chain uses TRBV11-2 with TRBJ1-1, with D unclear. Germline V lookup: CDR1 SGHAT, CDR2 FQNNGV. CDR3 length equals 12 residues. Trimming stripped 1 base from V and 11 bases from J, with 11 bases between. The CDR3 protein is CASSLALSGAFF. The CDR3, as DNA: TGTGCCAGCAGCTTAGCGCTCAGTGGGGCTTTCTTT.

The count of this clone is one. The J gene is TRBJ1-3, the V gene TRBV21-1. TRBV21-1 is listed as a pseudogene. CDR3 size: 19 residues. The CDR3 region is CASSKVGRGPDKPGNTIYF. The CDR3 nucleotides are TGTGCCAGCAGCAAAGTGGGGAGGGGGCCCGATAAGCCTGGAAACACCATATATTTT.

The chain joins TRBV20-1 to TRBJ1-5, with D unresolved. Trimming cost V 3 bases and J 7 bases, with 13 bases left between them. Germline assignment: CDR1 DFQATT and CDR2 SNEGSKA (reference sequence). This CDR3 region has 13 residues. The chain's CDR3 is CSASSGIGQPQHF. The CDR3 region has the DNA TGCAGTGCTAGTTCGGGAATCGGGCAGCCCCAGCATTTT.

The V and J genes are TRBV29-1 and TRBJ2-3; D call uncertain. The V gene lost 0 bases and the J gene lost 1 base, with 5 bases spanning the gap. This CDR3 spans 13 amino acids. Germline values: CDR1 SQVTM, CDR2 ANQGSEA. This CDR3 reads CSVEDPGTDTQYF. The DNA of the CDR3 is TGCAGCGTTGAAGATCCAGGCACAGATACGCAGTATTTT.

The chain couples TRBV28 to TRBJ2-5; no clear D. The germline gives CDR1 MDHEN, CDR2 SYDVKM. Trimming cost V 4 bases and J 2 bases, with 14 bases left between them. This CDR3 is 15 amino acids long. Here the CDR3 reads CASSSSWSVQETQYF. As DNA, the CDR3 is TGTGCCAGCAGTTCATCCTGGTCGGTTCAAGAGACCCAGTACTTC.